This T cell receptor beta chain is from a study of identical twins. Findings and limits, study-wide: High-abundance cord blood beta clonotypes had fewer insertions; memory repertoires showed none. Weaker excess twin sharing was seen among beta out-of-frame sequences.

This clonotype was seen more than once but under ten times. Antigen specificity is unknown. V lost 7 bases, J lost 0 bases, and 6 bases lay in between. CDR3 length equals 12 residues. CDR1 and CDR2 from the germline V gene are SGHNT and YENEEA. Template switching supplied a universal primer site; unique molecular identifiers were carried on the cDNA. In TCRdb, the 5' RACE reads were re-called with MiXCR into one record per CDR3 protein. Of more than 400,000 distinct CDR3 sequences in the sample, roughly 15% are singletons; the top ten hold roughly 0.46%. The sample also formed part of further work on yellow fever vaccine responses in identical twins.

The rearrangement links TRBV11-3 to TRBJ1-1; tentative D call: TRBD1 (5 bases). Sequenced sample: CD4+ T cells sorted from blood. The clonotype comes from a woman aged 18-29 years in good health. The chain's CDR3 is CASTQVNTEAFF. In nucleotides, the CDR3 is TGTGCCAGCACACAGGTGAACACTGAAGCTTTCTTT. The complete variable domain, with remaining parts taken from reference TRBV11-3 and TRBJ1-1, reads EAGVVQSPRYKIIEKKQPVAFWCNPISGHNTLYWYLQNLGQGPELLIRYENEEAVDDSQLPKDRFSAERLKGVDSTLKIQPAELGDSAVYLCASTQVNTEAFFGQGTRLTVV.